This record concerns one T cell receptor (beta chain) sequence. The antigen is unknown. Produced via immunoSEQ multiplex PCR; TCRdb's table is partial and in-frame only. The table records tens of thousands of clones, approximately 94% of them present only once. The data stem from a study of graft-versus-host responses after intestinal transplantation. Study context: Every recipient had anti-thymocyte globulin induction and around 3 years of tacrolimus plus steroids. Study observations and caveats: Recipient-marrow GvH clones were detected, some having first appeared in ileum or blood.

This CDR3 spans 13 amino acids. V was shortened by 2 bases and J by 4 bases, with 10 bases between the two germline ends. Germline CDR1 is GTSNPN and CDR2 is SVGIG (reference sequence). This sequence originates from a human donor who received an intestinal transplant. The genes are TRBV30 and TRBJ2-3, with D perhaps TRBD2 (7 bases). The input for sequencing was unstimulated CD8+ T cells sorted from spleen or lymph node cells, taken before intestinal transplant. The CDR3 region has the DNA TGTGCCTGGAGTACGGGGGGCCCAGATACGCAGTATTTT. Protein sequence: CAWSTGGPDTQYF.